Listed below are T cell receptor beta chains from one sample, sequenced in a study of identical twins. Via MiXCR, TCRdb re-called the 5' RACE reads, giving one row per CDR3 protein. The sample consists of over 550,000 distinct CDR3 sequences, 7.1% of them appearing once. These data are also associated with another study on yellow fever vaccine responses in identical twins.

Material for sequencing was PBMCs. Receptors were obtained from a woman in her late teens or twenties in good health. The CDR3 runs from the conserved cysteine through the conserved F or W. A D gene is named only where the DNA matches it firmly. Rows give clone size only sometimes, using once, few, many, or a class for an expanded clone.

J | size | D | V | CDR3 | DNA
TRBJ2-5 | many | NA | TRBV24-1 | CATSDSKTPQETQYF | TGTGCCACCAGTGATTCCAAAACCCCACAAGAGACCCAGTACTTC
TRBJ2-3 | few | NA | TRBV5-5 | CASSSIGGMRGRDTQYF | TGTGCCAGCAGCTCGATCGGGGGTATGAGAGGTCGGGATACGCAGTATTTT
TRBJ2-7 | NA | NA | TRBV5-1 | CASSSDSTTSYEQYF | TGCGCCAGCAGTTCTGACTCCACCACCTCCTACGAGCAGTACTTC
TRBJ2-2 | few | NA | TRBV12-3/TRBV12-4 | CASTITGSAGELFF | TGTGCCAGCACCATCACGGGATCGGCTGGGGAGCTGTTTTTT
TRBJ2-2 | many | TRBD1 | TRBV4-1 | CASSQTTGGGTGELFF | TGCGCCAGCAGCCAAACGACAGGGGGAGGTACCGGGGAGCTGTTTTTT
TRBJ1-1 | few | NA | TRBV9 | CASSVEIAGTEAFF | TGTGCCAGCAGCGTAGAGATAGCTGGGACTGAAGCTTTCTTT
TRBJ2-1 | few | TRBD2 | TRBV20-1 | CSARGQLALPYNEQFF | TGCAGTGCTAGAGGCCAACTAGCGCTACCCTACAATGAGCAGTTCTTC
TRBJ2-4 | NA | TRBD2 | TRBV11-2 | CASSPNGGAKNIQYF | TGTGCCAGCAGTCCAAACGGGGGGGCCAAAAACATTCAGTACTTC
TRBJ1-1 | many | TRBD1 | TRBV6-5 | CASSSLQGAFDEAFF | TGTGCCAGCAGTTCCCTACAGGGGGCATTCGATGAAGCTTTCTTT
TRBJ1-2 | many | NA | TRBV7-2 | CASSLNPLLYGYTF | TGTGCCAGCAGCTTAAACCCGCTCCTCTATGGCTACACCTTC
TRBJ2-5 | many | TRBD1 | TRBV2 | CASSELGGQETQYF | TGTGCCAGCAGTGAATTAGGGGGACAGGAGACCCAGTACTTC
TRBJ1-2 | many | NA | TRBV24-1 | CATSELESYTF | TGTGCCACCAGTGAATTAGAAAGCTACACCTTC
TRBJ2-1 | few | TRBD1 | TRBV5-1 | CASSLADREFDEQFF | TGCGCCAGCAGCTTGGCAGACAGGGAATTCGATGAGCAGTTCTTC
TRBJ1-1 | many | NA | TRBV5-1 | CASWAREMNTEAFF | TGCGCCAGCTGGGCACGGGAAATGAACACTGAAGCTTTCTTT
TRBJ2-5 | NA | TRBD2 | TRBV4-1 | CASSQVGSGGLQQETQYF | TGCGCCAGCAGCCAAGTTGGTAGCGGGGGGCTGCAACAAGAGACCCAGTACTTC
TRBJ2-2 | few | TRBD2 | TRBV3-1 | CASSRNLGLAITGELFF | TGTGCCAGCAGCCGCAATTTGGGACTAGCGATCACCGGGGAGCTGTTTTTT
TRBJ2-3 | NA | NA | TRBV5-5 | CASSSEGSGFTDTQYF | TGTGCCAGCAGCTCGGAGGGGAGCGGATTCACAGATACGCAGTATTTT
TRBJ2-1 | many | TRBD2 | TRBV29-1 | CSVGLAGFHEQFF | TGCAGCGTGGGACTAGCGGGATTTCATGAGCAGTTCTTC
TRBJ1-2 | NA | NA | TRBV7-2 | CASSFVGYTF | TGTGCCAGCAGCTTTGTAGGCTACACCTTC
TRBJ2-1 | few | TRBD2 | TRBV11-2 | CASSQLAGGVDEQFF | TGTGCCAGCAGCCAATTAGCGGGAGGGGTCGATGAGCAGTTCTTC
TRBJ2-5 | NA | TRBD1 | TRBV25-1 | CASSELFTGGIETQYF | TGTGCCAGCAGTGAACTTTTTACAGGGGGCATAGAGACCCAGTACTTC
TRBJ2-1 | NA | TRBD1 | TRBV11-2 | CASQTGAYNEQFF | TGTGCCAGCCAGACAGGGGCCTACAATGAGCAGTTCTTC
TRBJ2-1 | NA | NA | TRBV7-2 | CASSFAGGAGEQFF | TGTGCCAGCAGCTTCGCTGGGGGGGCCGGGGAGCAGTTCTTC
TRBJ2-5 | many | NA | TRBV12-3/TRBV12-4 | CASSLFSRDLQETQYF | TGTGCCAGCAGTTTATTTTCCAGGGACCTACAAGAGACCCAGTACTTC
TRBJ2-5 | NA | NA | TRBV14 | CASSSTGTGETQYF | TGTGCCAGCAGCTCGACAGGGACTGGAGAGACCCAGTACTTC
TRBJ2-3 | few | TRBD2 | TRBV2 | CASSPKGAGWGDTQYF | TGTGCCAGCAGCCCCAAGGGAGCGGGATGGGGGGATACGCAGTATTTT
TRBJ1-4 | few | NA | TRBV20-1 | CSAPGRDEKLFF | TGCAGTGCCCCCGGCCGGGATGAAAAACTGTTTTTT
TRBJ2-1 | NA | TRBD2 | TRBV5-4 | CASSRTSGTTNEQFF | TGTGCCAGCAGCCGGACTAGCGGGACTACCAATGAGCAGTTCTTC
TRBJ2-7 | NA | NA | TRBV12-5 | CASGPPGWHEQYF | TGTGCTAGTGGTCCCCCCGGATGGCACGAGCAGTACTTC
TRBJ2-1 | few | TRBD1 | TRBV20-1 | CSARGVQGSSYNEQFF | TGCAGTGCTAGAGGCGTACAGGGGAGCTCCTACAATGAGCAGTTCTTC
TRBJ2-1 | NA | TRBD2 | TRBV12-3/TRBV12-4 | CASSLLIGTTYNEQFF | TGTGCCAGCAGTCTGTTAATAGGGACTACCTACAATGAGCAGTTCTTC
TRBJ2-7 | NA | NA | TRBV7-6 | CASSLAWSYEQYF | TGTGCCAGCAGCTTAGCCTGGTCCTACGAGCAGTACTTC
TRBJ2-4 | many | NA | TRBV24-1 | CATSVWGAPKNIQYF | TGTGCCACCAGTGTCTGGGGGGCGCCCAAAAACATTCAGTACTTC
TRBJ1-2 | NA | NA | TRBV20-1 | CSAILGYYGYTF | TGCAGTGCTATCCTGGGCTACTATGGCTACACCTTC
TRBJ2-2 | NA | NA | TRBV5-1 | CASSLPTRDTGELFF | TGCGCCAGCAGCTTGCCGACCCGGGACACCGGGGAGCTGTTTTTT
TRBJ1-5 | few | NA | TRBV12-3/TRBV12-4 | CASTSRRGVGQPQHF | TGTGCCAGCACCTCCCGCCGGGGGGTTGGGCAGCCCCAGCATTTT
TRBJ1-2 | few | NA | TRBV29-1 | CSVDGTRGYTF | TGCAGCGTTGACGGGACGCGTGGCTACACCTTC
TRBJ1-2 | few | NA | TRBV5-1 | CASSTDRYGYTF | TGCGCCAGCAGCACCGACCGCTATGGCTACACCTTC
TRBJ2-2 | NA | NA | TRBV6-5 | CASSSSVNTGELFF | TGTGCCAGCAGTAGCTCGGTGAACACCGGGGAGCTGTTTTTT
TRBJ2-7 | few | NA | TRBV3-1 | CASSLKGGQNSYEQYF | TGTGCCAGCAGCCTCAAGGGGGGACAGAACTCCTACGAGCAGTACTTC
TRBJ1-2 | few | NA | TRBV7-9 | CASSLVVQGSTYGYTF | TGTGCCAGCAGCTTAGTCGTCCAGGGGAGTACCTATGGCTACACCTTC
TRBJ2-4 | NA | NA | TRBV21-1 | CASSNSTSGLCPAKNIQYF | TGTGCCAGCAGCAATTCGACTAGCGGACTATGCCCGGCCAAAAACATTCAGTACTTC
TRBJ2-5 | NA | NA | TRBV20-1 | CSARRAGVGPQYF | TGCAGTGCTAGAAGGGCAGGGGTTGGTCCCCAGTACTTC
TRBJ2-5 | few | TRBD2 | TRBV4-1 | CASSPERGAFQETQYF | TGCGCCAGCAGCCCGGAGCGGGGGGCTTTCCAAGAGACCCAGTACTTC
TRBJ2-3 | many | TRBD2 | TRBV9 | CASSVLGGLAGVDTQYF | TGTGCCAGCAGCGTACTAGGAGGGCTAGCGGGAGTAGATACGCAGTATTTT
TRBJ1-1 | few | TRBD1 | TRBV7-9 | CASSPLPPGTGGEAFF | TGTGCCAGCAGCCCTTTGCCGCCCGGGACAGGGGGAGAAGCTTTCTTT
TRBJ2-1 | few | NA | TRBV24-1 | CATSDLGGVDEQFF | TGTGCCACCAGTGATTTAGGAGGGGTGGATGAGCAGTTCTTC
TRBJ2-2 | many | NA | TRBV7-9 | CASSFMSAGYTGELFF | TGTGCCAGCAGCTTCATGTCGGCAGGCTACACCGGGGAGCTGTTTTTT
TRBJ2-2 | many | TRBD1 | TRBV29-1 | CSGGQGSTGELFF | TGCAGCGGGGGACAGGGTAGCACCGGGGAGCTGTTTTTT
TRBJ2-7 | many | TRBD2 | TRBV6-1 | CASSRGGSGYEQYF | TGTGCCAGCAGCCGAGGCGGGAGCGGATACGAGCAGTACTTC
TRBJ1-6 | many | NA | TRBV19 | CASSTGWDASPLHF | TGTGCCAGTAGTACCGGATGGGACGCCTCACCCCTCCACTTT
TRBJ1-4 | NA | NA | TRBV27 | CASSLGTRDYNEKLFF | TGTGCCAGCAGTTTGGGGACCCGGGATTATAATGAAAAACTGTTTTTT
TRBJ2-1 | NA | NA | TRBV28 | CASRGDTRSYNEQFF | TGTGCCAGCAGGGGGGACACCCGCTCCTACAATGAGCAGTTCTTC
TRBJ2-3 | many | NA | TRBV12-3/TRBV12-4 | CASSLRTRTSTDTQYF | TGTGCCAGCAGTCTACGGACTCGAACTAGCACAGATACGCAGTATTTT
TRBJ1-1 | few | NA | TRBV27 | CASSREDRVNTEAFF | TGTGCCAGCAGTCGTGAGGACAGAGTGAACACTGAAGCTTTCTTT
TRBJ1-1 | NA | NA | TRBV3-1 | CASSQETRNTEAFF | TGTGCCAGCAGCCAAGAGACCAGGAACACTGAAGCTTTCTTT
TRBJ2-1 | few | TRBD2 | TRBV6-1 | CASRSPGLAGGNEQFF | TGTGCCAGCAGGTCCCCGGGACTAGCGGGAGGGAATGAGCAGTTCTTC